A single sample gave rise to the 30 T cell receptor beta chains below, sequenced in a study of cytomegalovirus exposure and HLA in healthy donors. PCR amplification relied on 60 Vbeta primers (plus 13 Jbeta primers). Generated by immunoSEQ multiplex PCR, the TCRdb table keeps only in-frame clones and is missing some. The repertoire has roughly 160,000 clones, about four fifths of them found once; the top ten carry around 14%. The specimen sequenced was PBMCs. These receptors were obtained from a woman in her fifties or sixties in good health and CMV-seronegative.

The rearrangement joins TRBV28 to TRBJ1-4, with TRBD1 matching 10 bases. This CDR3 has 15 amino acids. In germline, CDR1 is MDHEN, CDR2 SYDVKM. The V segment lost 1 base and the J segment 6 bases; nucleotides outside the gene matches: 2. The CDR3 coding sequence is TGTGCCAGCAGTTTATTTGGGACAGGGGATGAAAAACTGTTTTTT. Encoded protein: CASSLFGTGDEKLFF.

This clone was observed once. The rearrangement joins TRBV19 to TRBJ2-1; D not certain. The CDR3 extends over 13 amino acids. Germline CDR1 and CDR2: LNHDA and SQIVND (reference sequence). Trimming shortened V by 1 base and J by 7 bases, and 8 bases separated the two germline ends. DNA for the CDR3: TGTGCCAGTAGTATAGCCCAAATGAATGAGCAGTTCTTC. Its translation: CASSIAQMNEQFF. Full variable domain (missing parts from reference TRBV19 and TRBJ2-1): DGGITQSPKYLFRKEGQNVTLSCEQNLNHDAMYWYRQDPGQGLRLIYYSQIVNDFQKGDIAEGYSVSREKKESFPLTVTSAQKNPTAFYLCASSIAQMNEQFFGPGTRLTVL.

There are a few counts of this clone. The V and J genes are TRBV2 and TRBJ2-2, with D maybe TRBD2 (7 bases). Germline-derived CDR1 and CDR2 are SNHLY and FYNNEI. This CDR3 has 17 amino acids. The germline V and J ends were trimmed by 3 bases and 3 bases, with 17 bases remaining between them. The CDR3 region has the DNA TGTGCCAGCAGTGATAACAGGGAGGGTCCCGACACCGGGGAGCTGTTTTTT. It codes for CASSDNREGPDTGELFF.

The chain is built from TRBV13 and TRBJ1-1, with 7 bases identical to TRBD1. V shed 5 bases, J shed 1 base, and the junction held 4 bases outside the gene matches. Germline lookup yields CDR1 PRHDT and CDR2 FYEKMQ (reference sequence). The CDR3 covers 14 residues. CDR3 sequence (DNA): TGTGCCAGCAGCCTTCAGGGGGGGAACACTGAAGCTTTCTTT. This gives the protein CASSLQGGNTEAFF.

The table lists this clone with a count of one. DNA for the CDR3: TGTGCCAGCAGCCAGGGCAGGTACTATGGCTACACCTTC. As protein: CASSQGRYYGYTF. This chain uses TRBV4-2 with TRBJ1-2; D unclear. The ends were cut back, 3 bases at V and 3 bases at J, with 8 bases in the middle. This CDR3 region has 13 residues. Germline lookup yields CDR1 LGHNA and CDR2 YNFKEQ.

As to this clone: The junction departs from the called germline gene at one end, perhaps through a read error. The genes are TRBV15 and TRBJ1-2; TRBD1 might be the D (5 bases). CDR1 LNHNV and CDR2 YYDKDF come from the germline V gene (reference sequence). The CDR3 extends over 12 amino acids. The CDR3 DNA reads as TGTGCCACCAGCAGAGATGGGAGGGGACTAGTCTTC. It yields the protein CATSRDGRGLVF.

V is TRBV28 and J is TRBJ1-1, with unresolved D. V lost 8 bases and J 4 bases, leaving 14 bases between the germline ends. The CDR3 covers 13 residues. Germline V CDR1 and CDR2: MDHEN, SYDVKM. The CDR3: CASRPESITEAFF. The DNA of the CDR3 is TGTGCCAGCCGCCCAGAATCAATCACTGAAGCTTTCTTT.

On this clone: This sample also contains other DNA sequences that code for the same CDR3. CDR3 DNA sequence: TGTGCCAGCAGCTTGACAGGGAACACTGAAGCTTTCTTT. It encodes CASSLTGNTEAFF. The chain employs TRBV7-8 and TRBJ1-1; possibly TRBD1 for D (6 bases). Between the trimmed V and J ends, which lost 3 bases and 1 base, there was a span of 6 bases. The CDR3 length is 13 residues. Germline lookup yields CDR1 SGHVS and CDR2 FQNEAQ. Full variable domain (outside the CDR3, taken from reference TRBV7-8 and TRBJ1-1): GAGVSQSPRYKVAKRGQDVALRCDPISGHVSLFWYQQALGQGPEFLTYFQNEAQLDKSGLPSDRFFAERPEGSVSTLKIQRTQQEDSAVYLCASSLTGNTEAFFGQGTRLTVV.

The gene calls are TRBV7-9 and TRBJ2-7, with a possible D match to TRBD2 (6 bases). CDR3 length: 13 residues. Trimming cost V 0 bases and J 3 bases, with 6 bases left between them. The V gene's germline CDR1 is SEHNR and CDR2 FQNEAQ (reference sequence). The CDR3 sequence: CASSLAEGYEQYF. CDR3 nucleotides: TGTGCCAGCAGCTTAGCGGAGGGCTACGAGCAGTACTTC. Variable domain in full (rest from reference TRBV7-9 and TRBJ2-7): DTGVSQNPRHKITKRGQNVTFRCDPISEHNRLYWYRQTLGQGPEFLTYFQNEAQLEKSRLLSDRFSAERPKGSFSTLEIQRTEQGDSAMYLCASSLAEGYEQYFGPGTRLTVT.

The CDR3 spells CASSEPQGSGNEKLFF. CDR3 in DNA: TGCGCCAGCAGTGAGCCCCAGGGGTCGGGTAATGAAAAACTGTTTTTT. The V call is TRBV10-2, the J call TRBJ1-4; tentative D call: TRBD1 (6 bases). Trimming left V 2 bases short and J 4 bases short, with 14 bases between. The CDR3 has 16 amino acids. Per germline, CDR1 WSHSY and CDR2 SAAADI.

The chain carries TRBV4-1 and TRBJ1-4; 9 bases agree with TRBD1. The CDR3 consists of 19 residues. J was trimmed by 3 bases and V by 2 bases; bases with no gene match: 13. Looked up from germline, CDR1 is MGHRA and CDR2 is YSYEKL. CDR3 bases: TGCGCCAGCAGCCAACGGTCAGGACAGGGGCGGGGACCTAATGAAAAACTGTTTTTT. It specifies CASSQRSGQGRGPNEKLFF.

V usage is TRBV7-8 and J usage is TRBJ1-1; 8 positions agree with TRBD1. Germline V gene lookup returns CDR1 SGHVS and CDR2 FQNEAQ. With 9 bases clipped from V and 4 bases from J, the junction kept 7 bases outside the gene matches. This CDR3 contains 13 residues. CDR3: CASAGGRSTEAFF. The CDR3 nucleotides read TGTGCCAGTGCAGGGGGCCGGAGCACTGAAGCTTTCTTT.

This chain links TRBV30 with TRBJ2-7; no clear D gene. The V gene lost 3 bases and the J gene lost 1 base, with 4 bases spanning the gap. Per the germline V gene, CDR1 is GTSNPN and CDR2 is SVGIG (reference sequence). This CDR3 region has 11 residues. The CDR3 DNA reads TGTGCCTGGAGGAGGTCCTACGAGCAGTACTTC. Amino acid sequence: CAWRRSYEQYF.

This chain joins TRBV6-1 and TRBJ1-4, with 7 bases aligning to TRBD1. The CDR3 totals 14 residues. The germline gives CDR1 MNHNS, CDR2 SASEGT. V lost 6 bases, J lost 8 bases, and 9 bases stayed unmatched. The CDR3 is CASRNTGAGEKLFF. As DNA, the CDR3 is TGTGCCAGCAGGAATACAGGGGCTGGAGAAAAACTGTTTTTT.

This chain connects TRBV7-2 to TRBJ1-2; D uncertain. V was trimmed by 3 bases and J by 7 bases, leaving 12 bases between them. This CDR3 is built from 13 residues. Germline V CDR1 and CDR2: SGHTA, FQGNSA. The CDR3 loop is CASSFLSSGGYTF. As DNA, the CDR3 is TGTGCCAGCAGCTTTTTATCTTCGGGTGGCTACACCTTC. The full variable domain, with the rest looked up from reference TRBV7-2 and TRBJ1-2, is GAGVSQSPSNKVTEKGKDVELRCDPISGHTALYWYRQSLGQGLEFLIYFQGNSAPDKSGLPSDRFSAERTGGSVSTLTIQRTQQEDSAVYLCASSFLSSGGYTFGSGTRLTVV.

V gene TRBV5-1 combines with J gene TRBJ1-1, with TRBD1 as a possible D gene (6 bases). This CDR3 region has 13 residues. The V end was cut by 7 bases, the J end by 1 base, with 11 bases between. Per the germline V gene, CDR1 is SGHRS and CDR2 is YFSETQ. The CDR3 bases are TGCGCCAGCCGCCAAGGGGGGAACACTGAAGCTTTCTTT. It is translated as CASRQGGNTEAFF.

The chain couples TRBV7-6 to TRBJ2-7, with D perhaps matching TRBD1 (6 bases). This CDR3 comprises 16 residues. V gave up 5 bases and J gave up 2 bases, with 19 bases separating them. Germline V gene data show CDR1 as SGHVS and CDR2 as FNYEAQ. CDR3 DNA sequence: TGTGCCAGCAGCCCGGGACAAGGGAGTATAACCTACGAGCAGTACTTC. As protein: CASSPGQGSITYEQYF.

The J gene is TRBJ2-1, the V gene TRBV6-6; 7 bases agree with TRBD2. The germline gives CDR1 MNHNY, CDR2 SVGAGI (reference sequence). Unmatched junction bases numbered 13, after V lost 5 bases and J lost 9 bases. The CDR3 sequence is 15 residues long. CDR3 DNA: TGTGCCAGCAGTCACTACCTTCAGACTAGCTTTGAGCAGTTCTTC. This gives the protein CASSHYLQTSFEQFF.

The chain recombines TRBV19 with TRBJ2-3; D is undetermined. CDR3 length equals 14 residues. Trimming cost V 5 bases and J 2 bases, with 11 bases left between them. Germline V gene sequence: CDR1 LNHDA, CDR2 SQIVND (reference sequence). As DNA, the CDR3 is TGTGCCAGTAGTCCACAGATCTCCACAGATACGCAGTATTTT. This gives the protein CASSPQISTDTQYF.

The chain recombines TRBV27 with TRBJ2-2; 7 bases are a match to TRBD1. The CDR3 is made up of 15 amino acids. CDR1 is MNHEY, CDR2 SMNVEV, per germline (reference sequence). Trimming at V came to 6 bases and at J to 5 bases, leaving 9 bases not matched to a gene. Written as DNA, the CDR3 is TGTGCCAGCAGGACAGGGAGAATGAGGACCGGGGAGCTGTTTTTT. Its translation is CASRTGRMRTGELFF.

The gene calls are TRBV29-1 and TRBJ1-1; TRBD1 is a possible D gene (6 bases). The CDR3 has 10 amino acids. With 5 bases removed from V and 7 bases from J, the gap between germline ends came to 8 bases. From germline, CDR1 is SQVTM and CDR2 ANQGSEA. The CDR3 protein is CSVQGHEAFF. The CDR3 bases are TGCAGCGTTCAGGGGCATGAAGCTTTCTTT.

V and J are TRBV2 and TRBJ2-2; 10 nucleotides align to TRBD2. The junction had 2 bases not matched to a gene; V was cut back by 6 bases and J by 1 base. This CDR3 spans 15 amino acids. Germline loops: CDR1 SNHLY, CDR2 FYNNEI. CDR3 amino acids: CASSVAGGNTGELFF. DNA of the CDR3: TGTGCCAGCAGCGTAGCGGGGGGGAACACCGGGGAGCTGTTTTTT.

This clone was counted a single time. This chain joins TRBV5-1 and TRBJ1-1; TRBD1 aligns across 7 bases. Per germline, CDR1 SGHRS and CDR2 YFSETQ. The CDR3 sequence is 13 residues long. With 7 bases clipped from V and 4 bases from J, the junction kept 7 bases outside the gene matches. The CDR3 DNA sequence: TGCGCCAGCGGGACAGCAGGATTCACTGAAGCTTTCTTT. Amino acids: CASGTAGFTEAFF. The full variable domain, completed using reference TRBV5-1 and TRBJ1-1, is KAGVTQTPRYLIKTRGQQVTLSCSPISGHRSVSWYQQTPGQGLQFLFEYFSETQRNKGNFPGRFSGRQFSNSRSEMNVSTLELGDSALYLCASGTAGFTEAFFGQGTRLTVV.

The V call is TRBV21-1, the J call TRBJ2-1; the table calls TRBD2, which could not be checked here. TRBV21-1 is described as a pseudogene. This CDR3 is 11 amino acids long. CDR3 loop: CAIGGGNEQFF. CDR3 nucleotides: TGTGCCATAGGGGGGGGAAATGAGCAGTTCTTC.

The chain has TRBV7-9 and TRBJ1-2; weak D call: TRBD1 (5 bases). Germline CDR1 is SEHNR and CDR2 is FQNEAQ (reference sequence). Trimming took 5 bases from V and 5 from J, leaving 6 bases between them. This CDR3 has 11 amino acids. The CDR3 bases are TGTGCCAGCAGCGCAGGGTATGGCTACACCTTC. Encoded protein: CASSAGYGYTF.

The chain has TRBV11-2 and TRBJ1-3; a possible D gene is TRBD1 (5 bases). CDR3 size: 14 residues. Looked up from germline, CDR1 is SGHAT and CDR2 is FQNNGV. Trimming removed 3 bases at V and 0 bases at J, with 6 bases between. CDR3 in amino acids: CASSLTDSGNTIYF. The CDR3 nucleotides are TGTGCCAGCAGCTTGACAGACTCTGGAAACACCATATATTTT.

The J gene is TRBJ1-2, the V gene TRBV27, with D tentatively TRBD1 (6 bases). The germline V and J ends were trimmed by 3 bases and 5 bases, with 13 bases remaining between them. This CDR3 has 14 residues. In germline, CDR1 is MNHEY, CDR2 SMNVEV (reference sequence). The CDR3 DNA reads TGTGCCAGCAGTTTCTCCAGGGGTTCGTATGGCTACACCTTC. Translation: CASSFSRGSYGYTF.

The chain joins TRBV7-9 to TRBJ2-7, with a tentative D call TRBD1 (6 bases). V was shortened by 3 bases and J by 2 bases, with 14 bases between the two germline ends. This CDR3 contains 15 residues. Germline loops: CDR1 SEHNR, CDR2 FQNEAQ (reference sequence). The CDR3: CASSFLGQRAYEQYF. DNA for the CDR3: TGTGCCAGCAGCTTCCTCGGACAGAGAGCCTACGAGCAGTACTTC.

V is TRBV18 and J is TRBJ2-7; TRBD1 matches 11 bases. The germline gives CDR1 KGHSH, CDR2 LQKENI. The CDR3 contains 14 residues. With V trimmed by 0 bases and J by 6 bases, 1 base remained unmatched. CDR3 bases: TGTGCCAGCTCACCACCGGGACAGGGGGGCGAGCAGTACTTC. It specifies CASSPPGQGGEQYF. Combining the CDR3 with reference TRBV18 and TRBJ2-7 gives the whole variable domain NAGVMQNPRHLVRRRGQEARLRCSPMKGHSHVYWYRQLPEEGLKFMVYLQKENIIDESGMPKERFSAEFPKEGPSILRIQQVVRGDSAAYFCASSPPGQGGEQYFGPGTRLTVT.

V usage is TRBV19 and J usage is TRBJ1-1, with 9 bases fitting TRBD1. The CDR3 runs to 15 residues. The V and J ends lost 5 bases and 11 bases, in that order; junction bases with no gene match: 15. CDR1 LNHDA and CDR2 SQIVND come from the germline V gene (reference sequence). This CDR3 is CASSDLGQGRLNAFF. CDR3 sequence (DNA): TGTGCCAGTAGTGACTTGGGACAGGGTCGTTTGAACGCTTTCTTT.